This T cell receptor (beta chain) was retrieved from a study of control samples from healthy donors and cancer patients. This clone has more than one count but fewer than ten. The CDR3 consists of 15 residues. Germline CDR1 SGHNT, CDR2 YYREEE (reference sequence). V trimming: 6 bases; J trimming: 2 bases; junction bases outside the gene matches: 10. The data were produced by immunoSEQ multiplex PCR, yet TCRdb's version contains in-frame clones alone and is incomplete. The sample includes around 110,000 clones, more than 85% of them seen just once. The chain has TRBV5-4 and TRBJ1-1, with 7 positions matching TRBD1. What was sequenced was blood. This receptor was taken from a man under 40 in good health. The CDR3, as DNA: TGTGCCAGCAACCGAAAGGGACAGCCCAACACTGAAGCTTTCTTT. Its protein is CASNRKGQPNTEAFF.